These 13 T cell receptor beta chains came from one sample sequenced in a study of sequential checkpoint blockade in melanoma. Sequencing was performed with immunoSEQ multiplex PCR; in TCRdb, only in-frame clones are kept and a portion is missing. The sample holds about 37,000 clones, just under 85% seen once. Specified treatment: randomized to nivolumab then ipilimumab (arm A) or the reverse (arm B). The sequenced sample was CD8+ T cells sorted from blood (inferred from file names), obtained from a patient given nivolumab and ipilimumab in sequence. All receptors derive from a human donor with melanoma.

The sample holds one count of this clone. The J gene is TRBJ2-1, the V gene TRBV6-1, with TRBD2 matching 9 bases. Per the germline V gene, CDR1 is MNHNS and CDR2 is SASEGT. After removal of 1 base from V and 9 bases from J, the junction contained 7 bases not matched to a gene. The CDR3 is 15 amino acids. The CDR3 DNA sequence: TGTGCCAGCAGTGAAGAGGCGGGGGGGCTTGGTGAGCAGTTCTTC. It encodes CASSEEAGGLGEQFF.

This clone came up a few times. V gene TRBV2 combines with J gene TRBJ2-7; no definite D call. The CDR3 is made up of 13 amino acids. V lost 7 bases and J lost 1, with 11 bases in between. The V gene's germline CDR1 is SNHLY and CDR2 FYNNEI. The CDR3 DNA follows: TGTGCCAGCACTAGTCCAGATTCCTACGAGCAGTACTTC. Protein: CASTSPDSYEQYF.

The J gene is TRBJ2-5, the V gene TRBV7-8; the D is unclear. The J call may be wrong; the DNA end is better matched by TRBJ2-7. The CDR3 runs to 13 residues. Germline assignment: CDR1 SGHVS and CDR2 FQNEAQ. Written as DNA, the CDR3 is TGTGCCAGCAGCTTAGGGTTCTCCTACGAGCAGTACTTC. Its protein is CASSLGFSYEQYF.

The genes are TRBV4-2 and TRBJ2-7, with D possibly matching TRBD2 (6 bases). V dropped 0 bases and J dropped 0 bases, with 15 bases sitting between them. The CDR3 covers 17 residues. In germline, CDR1 is LGHNA, CDR2 YNFKEQ. CDR3 bases: TGTGCCAGCAGCCAAGAAGGGTTCCGGGGGTTCTCCTACGAGCAGTACTTC. It specifies CASSQEGFRGFSYEQYF.

This chain connects TRBV2 to TRBJ1-5; 7 bases map to TRBD1. The CDR3 covers 13 residues. CDR1 and CDR2 (germline): SNHLY, FYNNEI. V lost 7 bases, J lost 4 bases, and 4 bases stayed unmatched. The CDR3 nucleotides read TGTGCCAGCACAGCGACAGGGAATCAGCCCCAGCATTTT. Translating gives CASTATGNQPQHF.

This chain uses TRBV27 with TRBJ2-7, with 9 bases fitting TRBD2. The V gene's germline CDR1 is MNHEY and CDR2 SMNVEV (reference sequence). J was trimmed by 2 bases and V by 2 bases; bases with no gene match: 4. The CDR3 has 15 amino acids. This chain's CDR3 is CASSLRAGGTYEQYF. The CDR3 nucleotides read TGTGCCAGCAGTTTAAGAGCGGGGGGAACCTACGAGCAGTACTTC.

Points on this clone: Compared with germline, one end of the junction differs, possibly owing to a read error. The chain uses TRBV6-5 and TRBJ2-2; D remains unclear. This CDR3 is built from 13 residues. The germline V gene encodes CDR1 MNHEY and CDR2 SVGAGI. CDR3 DNA: TGTGCCAGCAGTGACTCGGCTGCAGGGGAGCTGTTTTTT. Amino acids: CASSDSAAGELFF.

The count of this clone is one. The V and J genes are TRBV2 and TRBJ2-7; D remains unclear. CDR1 and CDR2 from the germline V gene are SNHLY and FYNNEI. The CDR3 has 13 amino acids. Trimming stripped 8 bases from V and 6 bases from J, with 17 bases between. CDR3 DNA sequence: TGTGCCAGCGTTCCGGTCGCCTCGGGCGAGCAGTACTTC. It specifies CASVPVASGEQYF.

The chain has TRBV7-9 and TRBJ2-6; 7 positions match TRBD1. The CDR3 runs to 15 residues. Looked up from germline, CDR1 is SEHNR and CDR2 is FQNEAQ (reference sequence). Trimming removed 4 bases from V and 1 base from J; junction bases left unmatched: 1. In DNA, the CDR3 is TGTGCCAGCAGCTCAGGGGGATCTGGGGCCAACGTCCTGACTTTC. It translates to CASSSGGSGANVLTF.

The V gene is TRBV7-8, the J gene TRBJ1-2, with TRBD1 identical over 9 bases. The germline gives CDR1 SGHVS, CDR2 FQNEAQ. V dropped 5 bases and J dropped 2; count of bases not matched to a gene: 12. The CDR3 loop spans 17 amino acids. CDR3 region: CASSVSRTGEMNYGYTF. The DNA of the CDR3 is TGTGCCAGCAGCGTGTCCAGGACAGGGGAAATGAACTATGGCTACACCTTC.

In its sample, this clone was seen once. Other DNA sequences in this sample translate to the same CDR3. This chain uses TRBV6-5 with TRBJ1-2; D not resolved. Looked up from germline, CDR1 is MNHEY and CDR2 is SVGAGI. With 2 bases removed from V and 0 bases from J, the gap between germline ends came to 4 bases. The CDR3 is 13 residues long. Here the CDR3 reads CASSYGPNYGYTF. In DNA, the CDR3 is TGTGCCAGCAGTTACGGGCCTAACTATGGCTACACCTTC.

This chain links TRBV5-1 with TRBJ2-2, with D perhaps TRBD1 (6 bases). Germline-derived CDR1 and CDR2 are SGHRS and YFSETQ. The CDR3 is made up of 16 amino acids. The V end lost 6 bases, the J end lost 3 bases, and 18 bases lay between the germline ends. CDR3 DNA sequence: TGCGCCAGCACCCCTTGGCCAGGGGAGTACACCGGGGAGCTGTTTTTT. Translating gives CASTPWPGEYTGELFF.

V is TRBV4-1 and J is TRBJ2-5, with TRBD2 matching 8 bases. Judging by the DNA end, TRBJ2-7 fits better; the J call may be wrong. The CDR3 runs to 16 residues. The germline V gene encodes CDR1 MGHRA and CDR2 YSYEKL. This chain's CDR3 is CASSQDSSGLLYEQYF. The CDR3 region has the DNA TGCGCCAGCAGCCAAGACTCTAGCGGGCTGCTGTACGAGCAGTACTTC.